The clone carrying this TCR beta chain has at least ten counts. Its antigen is not known. MiXCR, applied by TCRdb to the PCR reads, yields one record per CDR3 protein. The sample consists of approximately 590,000 distinct CDR3 sequences, roughly 23% of them appearing once. Germline CDR1 is SNHLY and CDR2 is FYNNEI. V was trimmed by 3 bases and J by 3 bases, leaving 11 bases between them. The length of the CDR3 is 14 residues. The data originate from a study of molecular identifiers for immune sequencing clone quantification. Study-level findings and limits: Jurkat TCR RNA that was spiked in from one cell was reportedly detectable among one million naive cells. The study found clones above 20 RNA copies held over 99% of effector molecules and under 1% in naive cells. Should identical TCR molecules share a barcode, the sizes of highly expanded clones could be underestimated.

What was sequenced was naive CD8+ T cells from blood, with Jurkat cell RNA spiked in. Subset in this sample: FACS-sorted CD8+CD4-CCR7+CD45RA+ naive T cells. The sequence was obtained from a human donor in good health. Some libraries in this study had Jurkat cell RNA spiked in. The chain links TRBV2 to TRBJ1-1; D is uncertain. The CDR3, as DNA: TGTGCCAGCAGTGACCCTAGTAGGGACACTGAAGCTTTCTTT. Its protein product is CASSDPSRDTEAFF.